One sample yielded the 27 T cell receptor beta chains listed below, sequenced in a study of control samples from healthy donors and cancer patients. Profiled with immunoSEQ multiplex PCR; TCRdb holds only in-frame clones, not every one. The table lists about 250,000 clones, 82% of them singletons, with about 14% in the top ten. The material sequenced was PBMCs. These receptors all come from a woman in her fifties or sixties with lung cancer.

The chain carries TRBV5-1 and TRBJ2-7, with D unresolved. This CDR3 is 13 amino acids long. The V gene lost 7 bases and the J gene lost 9 bases, with 20 bases spanning the gap. Germline V gives CDR1 SGHRS, CDR2 YFSETQ. CDR3 in DNA: TGCGCCAGCGGCCCCGAAAGTGCGGTCCCGCAGTACTTC. It yields the protein CASGPESAVPQYF.

The table lists this clone with a count of one. This chain uses TRBV11-2 with TRBJ1-6; tentatively, D is TRBD1 (6 bases). This CDR3 is 16 amino acids long. Between the trimmed V and J ends, which lost 5 bases and 6 bases, there was a span of 17 bases. From germline, CDR1 is SGHAT and CDR2 FQNNGV. The DNA of the CDR3 is TGTGCCAGCAGCCCCGGCCTGTTACAGGGTAATTCACCCCTCCACTTT. This encodes CASSPGLLQGNSPLHF. Based on the CDR3 plus reference TRBV11-2 and TRBJ1-6, the full variable domain is EAGVAQSPRYKIIEKRQSVAFWCNPISGHATLYWYQQILGQGPKLLIQFQNNGVVDDSQLPKDRFSAERLKGVDSTLKIQPAKLEDSAVYLCASSPGLLQGNSPLHFGNGTRLTVT.

This clone was found a few times. The chain carries TRBV6-1 and TRBJ2-7; D call uncertain. V was pared by 1 base and J by 3 bases, with 4 bases between. Germline-derived CDR1 and CDR2 are MNHNS and SASEGT. This CDR3 region has 12 residues. The CDR3 protein is CASSEGGYEQYF. The CDR3 DNA sequence: TGTGCCAGCAGTGAAGGAGGCTACGAGCAGTACTTC.

This clone was recorded many times. This chain connects TRBV7-9 to TRBJ2-7; 8 nucleotides align to TRBD2. The germline gives CDR1 SEHNR, CDR2 FQNEAQ (reference sequence). The CDR3 contains 15 residues. With V trimmed by 5 bases and J by 0 bases, 6 bases remained unmatched. The CDR3 nucleotides read TGTGCCAGCAGCCGACCCGGGACTAGCTCCTACGAGCAGTACTTC. Translation: CASSRPGTSSYEQYF.

The chain has TRBV3-1 (or the pseudogene TRBV3-2) and TRBJ1-2, with 7 bases identical to TRBD1. After removal of 4 bases from V and 8 bases from J, the junction contained 13 bases not matched to a gene. Germline assignment: CDR1 LGHDT and CDR2 YNNKEL (reference sequence). CDR3 length: 15 residues. As DNA, the CDR3 is TGTGCCAGCAGCCCCATATTGACAGGGCCGCAGGGCTACACCTTC. Encoded protein: CASSPILTGPQGYTF.

This rearrangement joins TRBV6-5 to TRBJ2-7, with D maybe TRBD1 (6 bases). V was clipped by 2 bases and J by 6 bases, with 8 bases between them. Germline CDR1 is MNHEY and CDR2 is SVGAGI. This CDR3 contains 12 residues. CDR3 sequence: CASSYTGREQYF. CDR3 sequence (DNA): TGTGCCAGCAGTTACACAGGGCGCGAGCAGTACTTC.

This clone was counted a single time. The gene calls are TRBV10-3 and TRBJ1-1; a weak D match, TRBD1 (5 bases). Germline loops: CDR1 ENHRY, CDR2 SYGVKD. This CDR3 spans 13 amino acids. Between the trimmed V and J ends, which lost 3 bases and 5 bases, there was a span of 10 bases. CDR3 in amino acids: CAISEGQGTEAFF. CDR3 nucleotides: TGTGCCATCAGTGAAGGGCAGGGAACTGAAGCTTTCTTT.

The chain combines TRBV7-2 with TRBJ2-5; D gene unclear. V was cut by 0 bases and J by 5 bases, with 7 bases left in between. This CDR3 has 13 residues. In germline, CDR1 is SGHTA, CDR2 FQGNSA. In DNA, the CDR3 is TGTGCCAGCAGCTTAGCAGGGCGGGAGACCCAGTACTTC. Protein: CASSLAGRETQYF.

CDR3 DNA: TGTGCCAGCAGGAAAGACCCCTCCTACGAGCAGTACTTC. Amino acid sequence: CASRKDPSYEQYF. The V call is TRBV28, the J call TRBJ2-7; no clear D. The CDR3 runs to 13 residues. Trimming left V 6 bases short and J 0 bases short, with 9 bases between. CDR1 is MDHEN and CDR2 is SYDVKM in the germline V gene.

The J gene is TRBJ1-6, the V gene TRBV11-2; D is ambiguous. The CDR3 consists of 14 residues. Germline V CDR1 and CDR2: SGHAT, FQNNGV. Trimming pared 0 bases from V and 7 bases from J, leaving 7 bases between. DNA of the CDR3: TGTGCCAGCAGCTTAGAAGCGGGCAATTCACCCCTCCACTTT. This translates into CASSLEAGNSPLHF.

The genes are TRBV6-5 and TRBJ2-5, with D possibly called TRBD1 or TRBD2 (6 bases each). This CDR3 is built from 14 residues. Trimming took 4 bases from V and 4 from J, leaving 13 bases between them. CDR1 and CDR2 (germline): MNHEY, SVGAGI. CDR3 DNA sequence: TGTGCCAGCAGTTCCCCCGGGGGCCGAGAGACCCAGTACTTC. This sequence encodes CASSSPGGRETQYF.

This chain uses TRBV9 with TRBJ1-5; TRBD1 might be the D (5 bases). The V gene lost 3 bases and the J gene lost 11 bases, with 15 bases spanning the gap. The CDR3 is made up of 13 amino acids. Looked up from germline, CDR1 is SGDLS and CDR2 is YYNGEE. Here the CDR3 reads CASSEGYSSSQHF. Written as DNA, the CDR3 is TGTGCCAGCAGCGAGGGGTACAGCTCGTCCCAGCATTTT.

V and J are TRBV9 and TRBJ1-2, with unresolved D. Trimming stripped 3 bases from V and 4 bases from J, with 19 bases between. Per germline, CDR1 SGDLS and CDR2 YYNGEE. This CDR3 is built from 16 residues. The CDR3 sequence: CASSAGPDTSSYGYTF. CDR3 DNA: TGTGCCAGCAGCGCCGGCCCTGACACCAGCTCCTATGGCTACACCTTC. Full variable domain (remainder filled in from reference TRBV9 and TRBJ1-2): DSGVTQTPKHLITATGQRVTLRCSPRSGDLSVYWYQQSLDQGLQFLIQYYNGEERAKGNILERFSAQQFPDLHSELNLSSLELGDSALYFCASSAGPDTSSYGYTFGSGTRLTVV.

The chain is built from TRBV6-5 and TRBJ2-2; the D is unclear. Trimming shortened V by 6 bases and J by 2 bases, and 13 bases separated the two germline ends. Germline values: CDR1 MNHEY, CDR2 SVGAGI. The CDR3 runs 15 residues. CDR3 residues: CASSPPGSNTGELFF. The CDR3 DNA follows: TGTGCCAGCAGCCCCCCAGGTAGCAACACCGGGGAGCTGTTTTTT.

Turning to this clone: Other DNA sequences from this sample encode an identical CDR3 as well. This chain uses TRBV19 with TRBJ1-1; 7 positions agree with TRBD1. V shed 1 base and J 3 bases; nucleotides not matched to a gene: 2. CDR1 LNHDA and CDR2 SQIVND come from the germline V gene (reference sequence). The CDR3 loop spans 14 amino acids. The CDR3 region has the DNA TGTGCCAGTAGTATAGGACAGGGTTACACTGAAGCTTTCTTT. Its translation is CASSIGQGYTEAFF.

The chain uses TRBV7-9 and TRBJ2-5; D might be TRBD2 (5 bases). V was pared by 5 bases and J by 0 bases, with 13 bases between. The CDR3 covers 15 residues. Looked up from germline, CDR1 is SEHNR and CDR2 is FQNEAQ (reference sequence). Here the CDR3 DNA reads TGTGCCAGCAGCCCTCGGCGGGTAGACCAAGAGACCCAGTACTTC. Its protein product is CASSPRRVDQETQYF.

V is TRBV6-5 and J is TRBJ2-5, with D possibly being TRBD1 or TRBD2 (6 bases each). The germline V gene has CDR1 MNHEY and CDR2 SVGAGI. V shed 6 bases and J shed 5 bases, with 16 bases lying between them. CDR3 length: 14 residues. As DNA, the CDR3 is TGTGCCAGCAGAACGACGAGGGGGGTGGAGACCCAGTACTTC. It encodes CASRTTRGVETQYF.

The table lists this clone with a count of one. The J gene is TRBJ1-2, the V gene TRBV5-1; D call uncertain. This CDR3 has 13 residues. CDR1 is SGHRS, CDR2 YFSETQ, per germline. Between the trimmed V and J ends, which lost 2 bases and 8 bases, there was a span of 13 bases. This CDR3 is CASSFSGFGGYTF. DNA of the CDR3: TGCGCCAGCAGCTTTTCCGGGTTCGGGGGCTACACCTTC. Full variable domain (remainder filled in from reference TRBV5-1 and TRBJ1-2): KAGVTQTPRYLIKTRGQQVTLSCSPISGHRSVSWYQQTPGQGLQFLFEYFSETQRNKGNFPGRFSGRQFSNSRSEMNVSTLELGDSALYLCASSFSGFGGYTFGSGTRLTVV.

V usage is TRBV20-1 and J usage is TRBJ2-7; no clear D gene. The ends were cut back, 5 bases at V and 4 bases at J, with 9 bases in the middle. Per germline, CDR1 DFQATT and CDR2 SNEGSKA (reference sequence). The CDR3 runs to 11 residues. CDR3 sequence (DNA): TGCAGTGCTTCCCAGGAATACGAGCAGTACTTC. Translated: CSASQEYEQYF.

The V and J genes are TRBV6-5 and TRBJ2-1; 7 positions match TRBD2. The CDR3 is 14 residues long. With 6 bases clipped from V and 3 bases from J, the junction kept 5 bases outside the gene matches. CDR1 is MNHEY and CDR2 is SVGAGI in the germline V gene. Here the CDR3 DNA reads TGTGCCAGCAGAGGGGAGGGCAACTACAATGAGCAGTTCTTC. As protein: CASRGEGNYNEQFF.

The chain has TRBV2 and TRBJ1-4; D unresolved. The length of the CDR3 is 15 residues. Deletions cut 5 bases from V and 5 bases from J, with 15 bases between. The germline V gene has CDR1 SNHLY and CDR2 FYNNEI. The CDR3 sequence is CASSLQTLGNEKLFF. The CDR3 DNA sequence: TGTGCCAGCAGTCTACAGACCTTAGGGAATGAAAAACTGTTTTTT.

This clone was observed a single time. The chain carries TRBV6-5 and TRBJ1-6, with 7 positions matching TRBD1. CDR1 is MNHEY, CDR2 SVGAGI, per germline. The CDR3 consists of 14 residues. With V trimmed by 6 bases and J by 4 bases, 3 bases remained unmatched. CDR3 in amino acids: CASRQTGYNSPLHF. CDR3 bases: TGTGCCAGCAGGCAGACAGGGTATAATTCACCCCTCCACTTT.

Only one count was recorded for this clone. This chain joins TRBV11-3 and TRBJ1-3; the D gene is possibly TRBD1 (5 bases). With 4 bases removed from V and 0 bases from J, the gap between germline ends came to 13 bases. Per the germline V gene, CDR1 is SGHNT and CDR2 is YENEEA. The CDR3 spans 16 residues. DNA of the CDR3: TGTGCCAGCAGCTCCGGCCTCGGGGCCTCTGGAAACACCATATATTTT. Protein: CASSSGLGASGNTIYF. Combining the CDR3 with reference TRBV11-3 and TRBJ1-3 gives the whole variable domain EAGVVQSPRYKIIEKKQPVAFWCNPISGHNTLYWYLQNLGQGPELLIRYENEEAVDDSQLPKDRFSAERLKGVDSTLKIQPAELGDSAVYLCASSSGLGASGNTIYFGEGSWLTVV.

The V gene is TRBV11-3, the J gene TRBJ2-1, with 7 positions matching TRBD1. Germline V gene sequence: CDR1 SGHNT, CDR2 YENEEA. The CDR3 length is 14 residues. Germline trimming cut 5 bases from V and 4 bases from J; bases unmatched to any gene: 5. The CDR3 sequence is CASSRVGQYNEQFF. In DNA form, the CDR3 reads TGTGCCAGCAGCCGAGTGGGACAGTACAATGAGCAGTTCTTC.

The V call is TRBV4-2, the J call TRBJ2-3, with D possibly being TRBD1 (6 bases). Germline assignment: CDR1 LGHNA and CDR2 YNFKEQ. The ends were cut back, 0 bases at V and 5 bases at J, with 15 bases in the middle. The CDR3 covers 16 residues. For the CDR3, the DNA is TGTGCCAGCAGCCAAGAAGGGCAGGGGACGCAAGATACGCAGTATTTT. It is translated as CASSQEGQGTQDTQYF.

J is TRBJ1-1 and V is TRBV11-3; D may be TRBD1 (6 bases). The CDR3 sequence is 13 residues long. The V gene's germline CDR1 is SGHNT and CDR2 YENEEA. V was trimmed by 1 base and J by 6 bases, leaving 9 bases between them. Here the CDR3 reads CASSLVTGSEAFF. The CDR3 DNA is TGTGCCAGCAGCTTAGTCACAGGGTCTGAAGCTTTCTTT. Filled out from reference TRBV11-3 and TRBJ1-1, the complete variable domain reads EAGVVQSPRYKIIEKKQPVAFWCNPISGHNTLYWYLQNLGQGPELLIRYENEEAVDDSQLPKDRFSAERLKGVDSTLKIQPAELGDSAVYLCASSLVTGSEAFFGQGTRLTVV.

This chain uses TRBV5-1 with TRBJ1-1, with no clear D. Trimming pared 3 bases from V and 0 bases from J, leaving 12 bases between. The germline gives CDR1 SGHRS, CDR2 YFSETQ. The length of the CDR3 is 15 residues. This CDR3 is CASSSFSTVNTEAFF. The CDR3 DNA sequence: TGCGCCAGCAGCTCTTTCTCAACAGTGAACACTGAAGCTTTCTTT.